This is a list of T cell receptor beta chains from one sample in a study of shared T cell receptors in the human thymus. The assay was immunoSEQ multiplex PCR, and TCRdb's table has in-frame clones only and misses some. This table has 500,000 to 550,000 clones, around 82% appearing once. The same sample was also studied in work on human thymus T cells.

Sequencing used thymocytes. The receptor source for this set is a boy younger than two with a congenital heart defect. Each CDR3 is given with its conserved first and last residue.

j_gene,v_gene,CDR3aa
TRBJ2-1,TRBV15,CATSREDFGPNEQFF
TRBJ2-7,TRBV27,CASSLSIRGCEQYF
TRBJ2-7,TRBV28,CASSMGRGQGNYEQYF
TRBJ2-1,TRBV14,CASSQAGGHNEQFF
TRBJ1-5,TRBV19,CASSMSRDRGTNQPQHF
TRBJ2-3,TRBV27,CASRDRGTDTQYF
TRBJ2-1,TRBV11-3,CASSPRGNNEQFF
TRBJ1-2,TRBV27,CASSPKKERRYGYTF
TRBJ2-1,TRBV6-1,CASSEGRYSYNEQFF
TRBJ1-5,TRBV15,CATRPKGQFSNQPQHF
TRBJ2-7,TRBV6-5,CASSPNEVSNEQYF
TRBJ1-1,TRBV19,CASSGTENTEAFF
TRBJ1-1,TRBV4-3,CASSQGGLNTEAFF
TRBJ2-1,TRBV6-6,CASSRGTSLWNEQFF
TRBJ2-4,TRBV6-6,CASSPQGLRAKNIQYF
TRBJ1-2,TRBV7-2,CASSLLRYYGYTF